This entry describes one TCR beta chain. The data are from a study of blood T cell repertoires in COVID-19. About the research overall: The samples span acute and convalescent COVID-19 from the United States, Italy and Spain. T cells, B-cell-depleted T cells, or PBMCs provided the cDNA or gDNA that served as material.

How the authors handled the data: Using reference gene primer amplification, nucleated cell counts were estimated. Assay: immunoSEQ multiplex PCR; the TCRdb copy retains only in-frame clones and omits some. V and J calls and clone size are given by that table; D and trimming were obtained from the DNA. The sample records 370,000 or so clones, 81% being singletons. This CDR3 region has 15 residues. The V gene's germline CDR1 is MNHNY and CDR2 SVGAGI (reference sequence). The V gene end was trimmed by 2 bases and the J gene end by 8 bases; junction bases not matched to a gene: 9. Sequencing was done on a sample of peripheral blood. The rearrangement joins TRBV6-6 to TRBJ2-1, with TRBD2 matching 7 bases. This TCR derives from a human donor with acute or convalescent COVID-19. The donor label of this sample is uncertain. CDR3 bases: TGTGCCAGCAGTTACGGGAGGGGTAGGTCCGATGAGCAGTTCTTC. Translation: CASSYGRGRSDEQFF.